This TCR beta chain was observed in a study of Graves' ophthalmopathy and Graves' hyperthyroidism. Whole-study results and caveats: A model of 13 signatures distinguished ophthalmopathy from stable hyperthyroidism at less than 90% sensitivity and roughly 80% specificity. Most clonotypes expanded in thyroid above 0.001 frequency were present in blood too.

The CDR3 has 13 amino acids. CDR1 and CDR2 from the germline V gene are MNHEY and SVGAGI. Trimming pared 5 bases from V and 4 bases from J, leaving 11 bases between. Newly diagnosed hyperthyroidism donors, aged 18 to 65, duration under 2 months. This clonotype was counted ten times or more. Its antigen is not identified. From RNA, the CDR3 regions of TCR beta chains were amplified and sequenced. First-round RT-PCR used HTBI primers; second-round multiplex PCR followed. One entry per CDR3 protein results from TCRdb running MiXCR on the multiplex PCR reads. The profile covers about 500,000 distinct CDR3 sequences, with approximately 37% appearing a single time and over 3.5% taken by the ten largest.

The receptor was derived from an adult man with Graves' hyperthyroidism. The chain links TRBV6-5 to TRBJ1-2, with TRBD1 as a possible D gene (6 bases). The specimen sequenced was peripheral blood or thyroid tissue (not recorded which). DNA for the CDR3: TGTGCCAGCAGTCATACAGGGCCCTATGGCTACACCTTC. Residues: CASSHTGPYGYTF.